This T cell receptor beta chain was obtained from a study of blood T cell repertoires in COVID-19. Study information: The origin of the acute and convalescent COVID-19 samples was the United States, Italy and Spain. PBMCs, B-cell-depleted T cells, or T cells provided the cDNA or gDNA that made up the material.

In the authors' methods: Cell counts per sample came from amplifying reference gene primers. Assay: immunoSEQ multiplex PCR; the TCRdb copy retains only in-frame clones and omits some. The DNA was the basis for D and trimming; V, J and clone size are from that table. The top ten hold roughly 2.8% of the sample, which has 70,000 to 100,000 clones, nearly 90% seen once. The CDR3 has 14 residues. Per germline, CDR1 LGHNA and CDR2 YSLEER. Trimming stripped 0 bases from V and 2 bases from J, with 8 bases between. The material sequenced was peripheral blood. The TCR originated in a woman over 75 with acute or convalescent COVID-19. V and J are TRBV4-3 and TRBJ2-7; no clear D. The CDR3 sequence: CASSQDLAAYEQYF. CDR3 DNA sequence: TGCGCCAGCAGCCAAGATCTGGCCGCCTACGAGCAGTACTTC.